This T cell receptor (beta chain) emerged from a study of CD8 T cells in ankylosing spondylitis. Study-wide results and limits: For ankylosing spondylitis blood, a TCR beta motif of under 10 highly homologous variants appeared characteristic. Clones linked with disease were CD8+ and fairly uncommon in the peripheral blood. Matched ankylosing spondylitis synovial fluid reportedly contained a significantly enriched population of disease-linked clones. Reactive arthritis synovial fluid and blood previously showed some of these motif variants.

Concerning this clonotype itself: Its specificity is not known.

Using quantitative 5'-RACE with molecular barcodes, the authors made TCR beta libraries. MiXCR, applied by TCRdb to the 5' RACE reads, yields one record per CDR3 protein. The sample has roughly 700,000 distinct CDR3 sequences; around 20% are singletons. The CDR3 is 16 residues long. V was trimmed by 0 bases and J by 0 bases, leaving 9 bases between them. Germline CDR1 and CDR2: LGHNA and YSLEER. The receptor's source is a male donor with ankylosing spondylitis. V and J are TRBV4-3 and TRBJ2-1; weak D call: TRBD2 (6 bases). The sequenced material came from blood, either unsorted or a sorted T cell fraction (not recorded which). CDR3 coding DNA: TGCGCCAGCAGCCAAGATTGGGGGGTCTCCTACAATGAGCAGTTCTTC. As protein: CASSQDWGVSYNEQFF.